The rows below give T cell receptor beta chains drawn from one sample of a study of CD4+ T cells in melanoma. Sequencing was performed with immunoSEQ multiplex PCR; in TCRdb, only in-frame clones are kept and a portion is missing. The sample shows around 50,000 clones, roughly 89% of them seen only once. The sample was peripheral blood. These receptors came from a human donor with melanoma. CDR3s include the opening cysteine and the closing phenylalanine or tryptophan. A D gene is named only where the DNA matches it firmly. Size values are once, few and many counts, or a class for expanded clones, and some rows have none.

V gene	clone size	J gene	D gene	CDR3 protein	CDR3 DNA
TRBV5-1	once	TRBJ2-7	-	CASSLYTTYEQYF	TGCGCCAGCAGCTTGTACACCACCTACGAGCAGTACTTC
TRBV7-8	-	TRBJ1-2	TRBD1	CASSPYSPQGDYGYTF	TGTGCCAGCAGCCCCTACTCTCCACAGGGGGACTATGGCTACACCTTC
TRBV27	once	TRBJ2-6	-	CASSLAGANVLTF	TGTGCCAGCAGTTTAGCTGGGGCCAACGTCCTGACTTTC
TRBV10-3	-	TRBJ2-2	-	CAIRRQGGLKDTGELFF	TGTGCCATCAGGCGTCAAGGGGGGCTGAAGGACACCGGGGAGCTGTTTTTT
TRBV7-3	-	TRBJ1-6	-	CASSPWGADSPLHF	TGTGCCAGCAGCCCGTGGGGGGCCGATTCACCCCTCCACTTT
TRBV19	-	TRBJ2-2	-	CASSSFSFTGELFF	TGTGCCAGTAGTAGTTTTAGTTTCACCGGGGAGCTGTTTTTT
TRBV7-9	-	TRBJ1-1	-	CASSSGWGLNTEAFF	TGTGCCAGCAGCTCCGGGTGGGGGTTGAACACTGAAGCTTTCTTT
TRBV5-3	-	TRBJ2-7	TRBD2	CARSLTSDYEQYF	TGTGCCAGAAGCTTGACTAGCGACTACGAGCAGTACTTC
TRBV2	-	TRBJ2-1	-	CASSGKGFDNEQFF	TGTGCCAGCAGTGGCAAGGGCTTTGACAATGAGCAGTTCTTC
TRBV4-1	-	TRBJ1-4	TRBD1	CASSHLDRAKEKLFF	TGCGCCAGCAGCCACCTGGACAGGGCTAAAGAAAAACTGTTTTTT
TRBV5-4	once	TRBJ2-3	TRBD1	CASSLGLSDRAEDTQYF	TGTGCCAGCAGCTTGGGTCTTTCGGACAGGGCTGAAGATACGCAGTATTTT
TRBV11-2	-	TRBJ2-2	TRBD2	CASSFIPGLGPGELFF	TGTGCCAGCAGCTTTATACCGGGACTAGGTCCCGGGGAGCTGTTTTTT
TRBV25-1	once	TRBJ1-4	TRBD1	CASSDSLGTVGKLFF	TGTGCCAGCAGTGACAGCCTAGGGACAGTAGGAAAACTGTTTTTT
TRBV6-5	-	TRBJ1-6	TRBD1	CASSWGTGTYNSPLHF	TGTGCCAGCAGTTGGGGGACAGGGACGTATAATTCACCCCTCCACTTT
TRBV30	-	TRBJ1-6	-	CAWSFGQGPYSYNSPLHF	-
TRBV27	-	TRBJ2-4	TRBD1	CASSLRQGAAKNIQYF	TGTGCCAGCAGTTTAAGGCAGGGGGCGGCCAAAAACATTCAGTACTTC
TRBV11-2	-	TRBJ1-6	-	CASSHVQGTRRNNSPLHF	TGTGCCAGCAGCCATGTCCAGGGGACACGCAGGAATAATTCACCCCTCCACTTT
TRBV9	-	TRBJ2-1	TRBD2	CASSPILAGYNEQFF	TGTGCCAGCAGCCCTATACTAGCGGGTTACAATGAGCAGTTCTTC
TRBV7-9	-	TRBJ2-1	TRBD1	CASSSPQIYGTEGNEQFF	TGTGCCAGCAGCTCCCCGCAGATATACGGGACAGAAGGGAATGAGCAGTTCTTC
TRBV9	-	TRBJ1-1	-	CASSLTPADTEAFF	TGTGCCAGCAGCCTGACACCAGCCGACACTGAAGCTTTCTTT
TRBV10-3	-	TRBJ1-2	-	CAISLDGNYGYTF	TGTGCCATCTCTCTGGACGGGAACTATGGCTACACCTTC
TRBV29-1	-	TRBJ1-2	TRBD1	CSAAGTGGAGYGYTF	TGCAGCGCCGCTGGGACAGGGGGCGCGGGCTATGGCTACACCTTC
TRBV9	-	TRBJ2-1	TRBD2	CASSVGLAGGLNEQFF	TGTGCCAGCAGCGTAGGACTAGCGGGGGGTTTAAATGAGCAGTTCTTC
TRBV25-1	-	TRBJ1-2	-	CASRGPYYGYTF	TGTGCCAGCAGGGGACCTTACTATGGCTACACCTTC
TRBV6-6	-	TRBJ1-6	-	CASSTPVAGSSPLHF	TGTGCCAGCAGTACCCCGGTGGCAGGGAGCTCACCCCTCCACTTT
TRBV14	-	TRBJ1-1	-	CASSQGVCTEAFF	TGTGCCAGCAGCCAAGGGGTCTGCACTGAAGCTTTCTTT
TRBV27	-	TRBJ2-7	TRBD1	CASSMQGAGYEQYF	TGTGCCAGCAGTATGCAGGGGGCAGGCTACGAGCAGTACTTC
TRBV7-6	-	TRBJ1-3	-	CASSGDSPSGNTIYF	TGTGCCAGCAGCGGGGACTCACCCTCTGGAAACACCATATATTTT
TRBV6-6	-	TRBJ2-3	-	CASSYRETDTQYF	TGTGCCAGCAGTTACAGGGAAACAGATACGCAGTATTTT
TRBV7-8	-	TRBJ2-5	TRBD2	CASNRGGQTQYF	TGTGCCAGCAACCGGGGGGGACAGACCCAGTACTTC
TRBV6-1	-	TRBJ1-6	-	CASWDLVESPLHF	TGTGCCAGCTGGGATCTAGTAGAGTCACCCCTCCACTTT
TRBV4-2	-	TRBJ2-7	TRBD1	CASSETWTGLGEQYF	TGTGCCAGCAGCGAGACCTGGACAGGGCTTGGCGAGCAGTACTTC
TRBV29-1	-	TRBJ2-1	TRBD2	CSVPNSSGGGDEQFF	TGCAGCGTACCCAATTCTAGCGGGGGGGGCGATGAGCAGTTCTTC
TRBV6-5	-	TRBJ1-4	-	CASSFQGTNEKLFF	TGTGCCAGCAGTTTCCAGGGAACTAATGAAAAACTGTTTTTT
TRBV28	-	TRBJ2-5	TRBD2	CASSLGTSVRETQYF	TGTGCCAGCAGTTTAGGGACTAGCGTACGGGAGACCCAGTACTTC
TRBV2	-	TRBJ2-1	TRBD2	CASGRTSGSYNEQFF	TGTGCCAGCGGAAGGACTAGCGGTTCCTACAATGAGCAGTTCTTC
TRBV27	-	TRBJ2-7	TRBD1	CASSHGQGGEQYF	TGTGCCAGCAGTCATGGACAGGGTGGTGAGCAGTACTTC
TRBV4-1	-	TRBJ2-7	TRBD2	CASSQGRGVYYEQYF	TGCGCCAGCAGCCAAGGGCGGGGGGTCTACTACGAGCAGTACTTC
TRBV28	few	TRBJ2-4	-	CASSLSIDIQYF	TGTGCCAGCAGTTTGTCTATAGACATTCAGTACTTC
TRBV28	once	TRBJ1-5	TRBD1	CASSFGTGRFDRSNQPQHF	TGTGCCAGCAGTTTCGGGACAGGGAGATTTGATAGGAGCAATCAGCCCCAGCATTTT
TRBV4-3	-	TRBJ2-5	TRBD2	CASSQRGNQETQYF	TGCGCCAGCAGCCAGCGGGGGAACCAAGAGACCCAGTACTTC
TRBV10-3	-	TRBJ1-3	TRBD1	CAISGGQAFSGNTIYF	TGTGCCATCAGTGGAGGACAGGCCTTCTCTGGAAACACCATATATTTT
TRBV28	-	TRBJ1-1	-	CASSPSTLTEAFF	TGTGCCAGCAGTCCCAGTACTTTGACTGAAGCTTTCTTT
TRBV9	-	TRBJ1-1	-	CASSVGSGLNTEAFF	TGTGCCAGCAGCGTAGGCTCGGGATTGAACACTGAAGCTTTCTTT
TRBV7-2	-	TRBJ2-6	-	CAICPRGSGANVLTF	TGTGCCATTTGCCCCAGGGGCTCTGGGGCCAACGTCCTGACTTTC
TRBV29-1	-	TRBJ1-3	-	CSVRGGVRGNTIYF	TGCAGCGTTCGAGGGGGGGTTCGTGGAAACACCATATATTTT
TRBV6-1	-	TRBJ2-5	TRBD1	CASSEYRTGQQETQYF	TGTGCCAGCAGTGAATACCGGACAGGCCAACAAGAGACCCAGTACTTC
TRBV6-6	-	TRBJ2-7	TRBD2	CAALQGLASYDQYF	TGTGCAGCCTTACAGGGACTAGCGTCCTACGATCAGTACTTC
TRBV7-3	few	TRBJ2-3	TRBD2	CASSSTSGGDTQYF	TGTGCCAGCAGCTCTACTAGCGGGGGAGATACGCAGTATTTT
TRBV19	-	TRBJ1-1	-	CASIPPPGIMNTEAFF	TGTGCCAGTATCCCCCCTCCAGGGATCATGAACACTGAAGCTTTCTTT
TRBV20-1	-	TRBJ2-5	-	CSARMQETQYF	TGCAGTGCTAGAATGCAAGAGACCCAGTACTTC